This T cell receptor (beta chain) was identified during a study of PD-1 blockade in classical Hodgkin lymphoma. Regarding the study as a whole: Lower baseline TCR diversity was reported for newly diagnosed patients than for healthy donors. CD8+ TCR diversity did not rise significantly by C4D1, unlike CD4+. The baseline diversity of complete responders showed similarity to that of newly diagnosed patients.

On this clone: The antigen remains undetermined.

Germline CDR1 LNHNV, CDR2 YYDKDF (reference sequence). V lost 0 bases and J lost 6; bases outside the gene matches: 3. The CDR3 loop spans 14 amino acids. Clones were read by immunoSEQ multiplex PCR, and TCRdb kept only the in-frame ones, dropping some. This sample has some 13,000 clones, with roughly 80% found just once. Time point noted: cycle 4 day 1 (C4D1), after 5 to 7 weeks of nivolumab. Relapse was seen in all patients after autologous stem cell transplantation, and brentuximab vedotin exposure was variable. Sequences were derived from peripheral blood mononuclear cells (PBMCs), sampled before the fourth cycle of nivolumab. This sequence joins TRBV15 and TRBJ2-7, with 9 bases lining up with TRBD1. The TCR originated in a human donor with classical Hodgkin lymphoma. The CDR3 bases are TGTGCCACCAGCAGAGAGGGACAGGGTTTCGAGCAGTACTTC. Translation: CATSREGQGFEQYF.